This T cell receptor (beta chain) was sequenced for a study of blood T cell repertoires in COVID-19. The overall study: The United States, Italy and Spain provided the acute and convalescent COVID-19 samples.

Authors' analysis steps: Amplified reference gene primers provided the basis for estimating nucleated cell counts. Sequencing used immunoSEQ multiplex PCR; TCRdb keeps in-frame clones, though not all of them. Clone size and V and J calls were adopted from that table, with D and trimming inferred from the DNA. The sample carries about 160,000 clones, more than 75% recorded once. The J segment lost 8 bases and the V segment lost 1 base, leaving 6 bases of the junction unmatched. Germline V gene sequence: CDR1 LGHDT, CDR2 YNNKEL (reference sequence). The CDR3 contains 15 residues. The sequence derives from a man aged 35 to 55 with acute or convalescent COVID-19. The sample was peripheral blood. The chain uses TRBV3-1 (or the pseudogene TRBV3-2) and TRBJ2-1; 9 positions match TRBD2. The CDR3 nucleotides read TGTGCCAGCAGCCAAGTGCGGGGGGGCAGAGATGAGCAGTTCTTC. Protein: CASSQVRGGRDEQFF.